This T cell receptor (beta chain) was captured in a study of beta chain features in type 1 diabetes. Sequencing targeted expressed TCRB transcripts, as all isolated RNA had been reverse transcribed. Method: immunoSEQ multiplex PCR; TCRdb's copy keeps in-frame clones and lacks some. The sample has some 900,000 clones, about a sixth seen once; the top ten hold roughly 0.025%. The CDR3 length is 16 residues. Trimming took off 4 bases at V and 3 bases at J, with 19 bases between the two ends. Germline CDR1 reads SGHAT; CDR2 reads FQNNGV. Study-level results: An over-representation of cells with high TCR expression could result from cDNA sequencing.

To note about this clone: Its antigen is unidentified.

This sequence joins TRBV11-2 and TRBJ2-7; either TRBD1 or TRBD2 may supply D (5 bases each). This TCR derives from a woman between 18 and 29 years old in good health. Sequencing was carried out using naive CD4+ T cells from blood. The DNA for the CDR3 is TGTGCCAGCAGCTACGTAGGGGCGGGCAGAGACTACGAGCAGTACTTC. Encoded protein: CASSYVGAGRDYEQYF.